This entry describes one T cell receptor beta chain. What it binds is unknown. The data stem from a study of shared clonotypes between healthy human individuals. Study-level results: When compared with the clonotypes that were shared by all four sorted-subset donors, the non-shared clonotypes turned out to have lower generation probabilities.

This CDR3 has 14 amino acids. Trimming took 6 bases from V and 2 from J; bases not matched to a gene: 9. Per germline, CDR1 SQVTM and CDR2 ANQGSEA. Generated by immunoSEQ multiplex PCR, the TCRdb table keeps only in-frame clones and is missing some. The data hold roughly 1,500,000 clones, with approximately 98% observed a single time. Specimen: naive CD4+ T cells sorted from blood. Subset specified: CD45RA+ positively selected. V usage is TRBV29-1 and J usage is TRBJ2-5; 7 bases are a match to TRBD1. This receptor was obtained from a man younger than 45 in good health. As DNA, the CDR3 is TGCAGCGTGGTAGACTCAGGGGGACAAGAGACCCAGTACTTC. Translation: CSVVDSGGQETQYF.